This TCR beta chain was recorded in a study of cytomegalovirus exposure and HLA in healthy donors. Per the germline V gene, CDR1 is MDHEN and CDR2 is SYDVKM. There are 15 residues in the CDR3. V was clipped by 5 bases and J by 10 bases, with 21 bases between them. The sample holds one count of this clone. What it recognizes is unknown. Some clones are missing from TCRdb's copy, which holds only in-frame ones; the method was immunoSEQ multiplex PCR. This sample has 150,000 to 200,000 clones, with about four fifths found just once. Study results and caveats: Most observed TCR sequences were rare, whereas some public TCRs were detected in many donors. Testing in vitro showed a few CMV-associated chains specific for CMV antigens. Reports indicated that the classifier achieved high specificity and sensitivity in diagnosing cytomegalovirus status.

The receptor was isolated from a young man in good health and CMV-seropositive. V and J are TRBV28 and TRBJ2-1; D may be TRBD1 (5 bases). The material sequenced was PBMCs. CDR3 nucleotides: TGTGCCAGCAGTCCCGAACTGACCCAAGCAGGGGAGCAGTTCTTC. As protein: CASSPELTQAGEQFF.